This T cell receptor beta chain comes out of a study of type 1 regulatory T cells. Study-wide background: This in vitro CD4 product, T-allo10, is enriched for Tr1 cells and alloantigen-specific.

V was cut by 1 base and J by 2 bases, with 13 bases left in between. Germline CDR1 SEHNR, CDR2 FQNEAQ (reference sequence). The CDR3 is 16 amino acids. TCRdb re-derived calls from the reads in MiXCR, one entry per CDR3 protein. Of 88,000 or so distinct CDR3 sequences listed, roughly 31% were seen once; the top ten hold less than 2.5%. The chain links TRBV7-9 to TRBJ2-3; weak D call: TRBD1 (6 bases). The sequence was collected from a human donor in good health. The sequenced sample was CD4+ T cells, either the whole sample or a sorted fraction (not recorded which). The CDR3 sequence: CASSLDRVDSTDTQYF. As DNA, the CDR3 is TGTGCCAGCAGCTTAGACAGGGTAGATTCCACAGATACGCAGTATTTT.